One and the same sample provided the 14 T cell receptor beta chains below, sequenced in a study of T cells in Graves' hyperthyroidism and ophthalmopathy. RNA transcripts yielded amplified TCR beta CDR3 regions. In the first-round RT-PCR of the TCR CDR3, the HTBI primer set was used. In TCRdb, the multiplex PCR reads were re-called with MiXCR into one record per CDR3 protein. Among about 460,000 distinct CDR3 sequences listed, 20% to 25% were seen once. Sequenced material: blood. The source is a woman in her seventies with Graves' ophthalmopathy.

This clonotype was picked up one time. The chain uses TRBV14 and TRBJ1-6; D possibly corresponds to TRBD1 (6 bases). V was shortened by 8 bases and J by 3 bases, with 14 bases between the two germline ends. The germline V gene has CDR1 SGHDN and CDR2 FVKESK. There are 15 residues in the CDR3. This CDR3 is CASLRTVLYNSPLHF. CDR3 DNA: TGTGCCAGCTTAAGGACAGTCCTCTATAATTCACCCCTCCACTTT.

This clonotype appeared a few times. The gene calls are TRBV20-1 and TRBJ2-7, with 7 positions matching TRBD2. There are 15 residues in the CDR3. Germline V gives CDR1 DFQATT, CDR2 SNEGSKA (reference sequence). Trimming took 1 base from V and 7 from J; bases not matched to a gene: 13. CDR3 in DNA: TGCAGTGCTAGAGTATCGGGGGAGGGCCGAAAGGAGCAGTACTTC. It codes for CSARVSGEGRKEQYF.

This clonotype was seen a single time. The V and J genes are TRBV12-3 or TRBV12-4 and TRBJ1-5; the D gene is possibly TRBD1 (6 bases). Trimming shortened V by 5 bases and J by 0 bases, and 17 bases separated the two germline ends. CDR3 length: 17 amino acids. The chain's CDR3 is CASSRRTEGVSNQPQHF. CDR3 nucleotide sequence: TGTGCCAGCAGTCGACGGACAGAGGGGGTTAGCAATCAGCCCCAGCATTTT.

This clonotype was seen only a few times. The rearrangement joins TRBV7-2 to TRBJ2-7; TRBD2 aligns across 11 bases. In germline, CDR1 is SGHTA, CDR2 FQGNSA. The CDR3 is 16 residues long. V was pared by 1 base and J by 3 bases, with 5 bases of the junction left unmatched. CDR3: CASSLVLTSGNYEQYF. The CDR3 DNA follows: TGTGCCAGCAGCTTAGTGTTGACTAGCGGGAACTACGAGCAGTACTTC.

In its sample, this clonotype was seen many times. This chain uses TRBV28 with TRBJ1-1, with 7 positions matching TRBD1. The CDR3 has 15 residues. Looked up from germline, CDR1 is MDHEN and CDR2 is SYDVKM. Trimming removed 5 bases from V and 0 bases from J; junction bases left unmatched: 6. CDR3: CASSPAGTVNTEAFF. The CDR3 coding sequence is TGTGCCAGCAGTCCGGCCGGGACAGTGAACACTGAAGCTTTCTTT.

This clonotype was found a few times. V gene TRBV28 combines with J gene TRBJ1-3; D is unresolved. CDR1 and CDR2 (germline): MDHEN, SYDVKM. With 3 bases removed from V and 0 bases from J, the gap between germline ends came to 3 bases. The CDR3 totals 13 residues. The CDR3 DNA is TGTGCCAGCAGTTTTCTCTCTGGAAACACCATATATTTT. Its protein product is CASSFLSGNTIYF.

In its sample, this clonotype was seen a few times. The rearrangement joins TRBV4-1 to TRBJ1-5; D not certain. This CDR3 region has 15 residues. Trimming removed 1 base at V and 5 bases at J, with 12 bases between. CDR1 is MGHRA, CDR2 YSYEKL, per germline. CDR3 sequence (DNA): TGCGCCAGCAGCCAAGTGTGGCAAATACATCAGCCCCAGCATTTT. Encoded protein: CASSQVWQIHQPQHF.

This clonotype was seen ten or more times. CDR3 region: CASSWTGTQNTEAFF. Here the CDR3 DNA reads TGTGCCAGCAGCTGGACCGGGACACAGAACACTGAAGCTTTCTTT. The J gene is TRBJ1-1, the V gene TRBV7-2, with D possibly being TRBD1 (6 bases). V was pared by 4 bases and J by 1 base, with 13 bases between. The CDR3 has 15 amino acids. CDR1 and CDR2 from the germline V gene are SGHTA and FQGNSA.

This clonotype was observed many times. The chain couples TRBV2 to TRBJ1-1; tentative D call: TRBD1 (6 bases). With 0 bases removed from V and 2 bases from J, the gap between germline ends came to 10 bases. Germline V gives CDR1 SNHLY, CDR2 FYNNEI. This CDR3 region has 15 residues. The CDR3 sequence: CASSEAGRGNTEAFF. The CDR3 DNA reads TGTGCCAGCAGTGAAGCAGGCAGGGGAAACACTGAAGCTTTCTTT.

The J gene is TRBJ2-3, the V gene TRBV7-9; D is perhaps TRBD1 (5 bases). With 5 bases removed from V and 2 bases from J, the gap between germline ends came to 17 bases. Germline V gives CDR1 SEHNR, CDR2 FQNEAQ (reference sequence). The length of the CDR3 is 16 residues. The CDR3 here is CASSALLIGVTDTQYF. For the CDR3, the DNA is TGTGCCAGCAGCGCCCTCTTAATAGGGGTCACAGATACGCAGTATTTT. The variable domain in full, completed from reference TRBV7-9 and TRBJ2-3, reads DTGVSQNPRHKITKRGQNVTFRCDPISEHNRLYWYRQTLGQGPEFLTYFQNEAQLEKSRLLSDRFSAERPKGSFSTLEIQRTEQGDSAMYLCASSALLIGVTDTQYFGPGTRLTVL.

On this clonotype itself: Possible read error: a much larger clone is one base away. The rearrangement joins TRBV11-2 to TRBJ2-1; the D is unclear. V dropped 2 bases and J dropped 9 bases, with 11 bases sitting between them. CDR3 size: 13 residues. Per the germline V gene, CDR1 is SGHAT and CDR2 is FQNNGV. This CDR3 is CASSLLTHTEQFF. As DNA, the CDR3 is TGTGCCAGCAGCTTATTGACCCACACTGAGCAGTTCTTC.

This clonotype showed up many times. The chain recombines TRBV28 with TRBJ1-5, with 7 bases that match TRBD1. The CDR3 has 16 amino acids. Germline V lookup: CDR1 MDHEN, CDR2 SYDVKM. J lost 5 bases, V lost 2 bases, and 9 bases had no gene match. The CDR3 DNA is TGTGCCAGCAGTTTAACGGCAGGGGGTCAGGATCAGCCCCAGCATTTT. Translation: CASSLTAGGQDQPQHF.

With regard to this clonotype: One base away lies a much larger clone, so this may be a sequencing read error. The gene calls are TRBV7-9 and TRBJ2-5; D is tentatively TRBD1 or TRBD2 (7 bases each). The germline V gene encodes CDR1 SEHNR and CDR2 FQNEAQ (reference sequence). Trimming removed 5 bases at V and 3 bases at J, with 16 bases between. The CDR3 runs to 15 residues. The CDR3: CASSGHQGGKETQYF. The CDR3 bases are TGTGCCAGCAGCGGCCACCAGGGGGGGAAAGAGACCCAGTACTTC.

This clonotype was seen more than once but under ten times. The chain carries TRBV20-1 and TRBJ2-3, with 7 bases matching TRBD1. J was trimmed by 2 bases and V by 5 bases; bases with no gene match: 7. This CDR3 comprises 14 residues. Germline CDR1 DFQATT, CDR2 SNEGSKA (reference sequence). CDR3 amino acids: CSASPGQNTDTQYF. CDR3 in DNA: TGCAGTGCTTCTCCGGGACAGAACACAGATACGCAGTATTTT.